These T cell receptor beta chains were read from a single sample in a study of blood T cells in healthy people across ages. TCRdb re-called the 5' RACE reads through MiXCR, storing one row per CDR3 protein. The sample consists of 1.5 million to 2 million distinct CDR3 sequences, 28% of them appearing once. Sequenced input: blood. Receptors were obtained from a woman in her twenties or thirties in good health. CDR3s include the opening cysteine and the closing phenylalanine or tryptophan. A D gene is named only where the DNA matches it firmly. For some rows the clone size is stated as once, few or many, or as a class when expanded; others skip it.

v_call	j_call	clone_size	d_call	cdr3_aa	cdr3_nt
TRBV5-1	TRBJ2-5	few	NA	CASQEVLQETQYF	TGCGCCAGTCAAGAAGTACTCCAAGAGACCCAGTACTTC
TRBV6-1	TRBJ2-1	NA	NA	CASTSWASEISNNEQFF	TGTGCCAGCACGTCATGGGCTAGCGAGATTTCGAACAATGAGCAGTTCTTC
TRBV20-1	TRBJ2-2	NA	TRBD1	CSVPTGGYAGELFF	TGCAGTGTTCCTACAGGGGGCTACGCCGGGGAGCTGTTTTTT
TRBV6-6	TRBJ1-1	NA	NA	CASSGLGVGTEAFF	TGTGCCAGCAGTGGGCTCGGGGTTGGCACTGAAGCTTTCTTT
TRBV3-1	TRBJ2-7	NA	NA	CASSSGGGVERQYF	TGTGCCAGCAGCTCAGGCGGAGGAGTAGAGAGGCAGTACTTC
TRBV29-1	TRBJ2-7	many	NA	CSVEVGQGYEQYF	TGCAGCGTTGAAGTCGGTCAGGGCTACGAGCAGTACTTC
TRBV30	TRBJ1-2	NA	NA	CAWSLHSNYGYTF	TGTGCCTGGAGTCTACACTCGAACTATGGCTACACCTTC
TRBV5-1	TRBJ1-1	NA	TRBD1	CASSGSTGENTEAFF	TGCGCCAGCAGCGGGTCGACAGGGGAGAACACTGAAGCTTTCTTT
TRBV11-2	TRBJ2-7	few	TRBD2	CASSRPGGDGEQYF	TGTGCCAGCAGCCGGCCCGGGGGGGACGGGGAGCAGTACTTC
TRBV20-1	TRBJ2-3	many	NA	CSVSRPGGTDTQYF	TGCAGTGTCTCACGGCCAGGGGGCACAGATACGCAGTATTTT
TRBV6-6	TRBJ1-2	NA	NA	CASSSLGRSNYGYTF	TGTGCCAGCAGCTCGCTAGGCAGATCTAACTATGGCTACACCTTC
TRBV29-1	TRBJ1-6	NA	TRBD1	CSVNRGGNSPLHF	TGCAGCGTGAACAGGGGTGGGAATTCACCCCTCCACTTT
TRBV4-1	TRBJ2-1	few	NA	CASSLHRASEQFF	TGCGCCAGCAGCCTTCACAGGGCGAGTGAGCAGTTCTTC
TRBV7-2	TRBJ2-7	many	TRBD1	CASSLGSGTGTYEQYF	TGTGCCAGCAGCTTAGGATCCGGGACAGGGACCTACGAGCAGTACTTC
TRBV12-3/TRBV12-4	TRBJ2-3	NA	NA	CASISQGDTQYF	TGTGCCAGCATTTCTCAGGGAGATACGCAGTATTTT
TRBV7-3	TRBJ1-1	NA	NA	CASSARPNTEAFF	TGTGCCAGCAGCGCTAGGCCTAACACTGAAGCTTTCTTT
TRBV12-3/TRBV12-4	TRBJ2-3	once	NA	CASSFPAGQNTQYF	TGTGCCAGCAGTTTCCCAGCGGGTCAGAATACGCAGTATTTT
TRBV3-1	TRBJ2-4	once	TRBD1	CASRNRGVANEQYF	TGTGCCAGCAGAAACAGGGGGGTGGCGAATGAGCAGTACTTC
TRBV9	TRBJ2-1	many	NA	CASSVGRTVHNEQFF	TGTGCCAGCAGCGTAGGGAGGACAGTACACAATGAGCAGTTCTTC
TRBV27	TRBJ1-2	NA	TRBD1	CASRPTGTDYGYTF	TGTGCCAGCAGACCAACCGGGACAGACTACGGCTACACCTTC
TRBV20-1	TRBJ2-5	NA	TRBD2	CSAQSGLAPWAQYF	TGCAGTGCCCAATCGGGACTAGCTCCGTGGGCCCAGTACTTC
TRBV5-5	TRBJ2-3	NA	NA	CASSLAPEGQLDTQYF	TGTGCCAGCAGCTTGGCCCCAGAGGGGCAATTAGATACGCAGTATTTT
TRBV5-1	TRBJ2-7	NA	NA	CASSLEYPGDEQYF	TGCGCCAGCAGCTTGGAGTATCCTGGGGATGAGCAGTACTTC
TRBV5-5	TRBJ1-6	NA	NA	CASSWIHGGSPLHF	TGTGCCAGCAGCTGGATTCACGGTGGATCACCCCTCCACTTT
TRBV28	TRBJ2-7	NA	TRBD1	CASRPPGQGHEQYF	TGTGCCAGCAGACCACCGGGACAGGGACACGAGCAGTACTTC
TRBV12-3/TRBV12-4	TRBJ1-1	NA	TRBD1	CASRPDRGHEAFF	TGTGCCAGCAGACCAGACAGGGGACATGAAGCTTTCTTT
TRBV29-1	TRBJ2-3	few	TRBD1	CSVTGALTDTQYF	TGCAGCGTAACAGGGGCCCTCACAGATACGCAGTATTTT
TRBV6-5	TRBJ2-3	few	NA	CASSFSPPAGKPSLTDTQYF	TGTGCCAGCAGTTTCTCGCCCCCCGCGGGAAAGCCTTCCCTCACAGATACGCAGTATTTT
TRBV12-3/TRBV12-4	TRBJ2-3	few	TRBD2	CASRGEGIPGPSDPTDTQYF	TGTGCCAGCAGGGGGGAGGGGATTCCCGGGCCCTCCGATCCCACAGATACGCAGTATTTT
TRBV5-1	TRBJ2-5	few	NA	CASSRDAAGETQYF	TGCGCCAGCAGCAGGGACGCGGCCGGAGAGACCCAGTACTTC
TRBV27	TRBJ2-6	many	NA	CASSSPAGLISGANVLTF	TGTGCCAGCAGTTCCCCCGCGGGGTTGATCTCTGGGGCCAACGTCCTGACTTTC
TRBV6-5	TRBJ1-2	few	TRBD1	CASKTGGQTNYGYTF	TGTGCCAGCAAAACCGGGGGACAGACGAACTATGGCTACACCTTC
TRBV29-1	TRBJ2-1	NA	NA	CSVLEGEQFF	TGCAGCGTTCTGGAAGGTGAGCAGTTCTTC
TRBV3-1	TRBJ2-2	NA	TRBD1	CASSQKMRQGESGELFF	TGTGCCAGCAGCCAAAAGATGCGACAGGGGGAGTCCGGGGAGCTGTTTTTT
TRBV21-1	TRBJ2-3	NA	NA	CASSTGRSVVRPDTQYF	TGTGCCAGCAGCACAGGACGGTCTGTCGTTCGTCCAGATACGCAGTATTTT